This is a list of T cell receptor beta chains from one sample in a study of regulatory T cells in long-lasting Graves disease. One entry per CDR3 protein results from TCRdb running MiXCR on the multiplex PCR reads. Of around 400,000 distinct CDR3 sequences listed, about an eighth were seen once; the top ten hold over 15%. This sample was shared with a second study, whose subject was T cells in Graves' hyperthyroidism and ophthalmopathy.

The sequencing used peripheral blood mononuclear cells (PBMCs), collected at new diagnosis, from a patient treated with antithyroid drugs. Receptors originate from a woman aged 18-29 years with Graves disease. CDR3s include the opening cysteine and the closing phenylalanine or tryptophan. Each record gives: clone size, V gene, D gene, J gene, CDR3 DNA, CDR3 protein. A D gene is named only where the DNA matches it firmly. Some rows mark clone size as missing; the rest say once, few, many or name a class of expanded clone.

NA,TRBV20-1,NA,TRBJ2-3,TGCAGTGCTAGAGGTGGCGAGGGCACAGATACGCAGTATTTT,CSARGGEGTDTQYF
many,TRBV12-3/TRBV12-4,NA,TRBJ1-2,TGTGCCAGCAGTTTAAGTAATTGGGGGGTCGGAAGGGGCTACACCTTC,CASSLSNWGVGRGYTF
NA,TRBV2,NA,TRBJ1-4,TGTGCCAGCAGTGAGATTGTAACAGCACCTAATGAAAAACTGTTTTTT,CASSEIVTAPNEKLFF
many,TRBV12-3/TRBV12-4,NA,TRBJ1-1,TGTGCCAGCAGCCCTCCTACAGGGAGCGGAACTGAAGCTTTCTTT,CASSPPTGSGTEAFF
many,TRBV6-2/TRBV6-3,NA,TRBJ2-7,TGTGCCAGCAACCTTTGGGGCCCCAAGCAGTACTTC,CASNLWGPKQYF
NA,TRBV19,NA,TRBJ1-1,TGTGCCAGTAGAGCAGGGGCTGGAGCTTTCTTT,CASRAGAGAFF
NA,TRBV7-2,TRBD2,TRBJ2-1,TGTGCCAGCAGCTTATGGGCGCTAGCGGGAGGGGATGAGCAGTTCTTC,CASSLWALAGGDEQFF
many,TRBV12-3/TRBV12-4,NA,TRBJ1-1,TGTGCCAGCCGGGAAGATGGACAGAACCTTGAAGCTTTCTTT,CASREDGQNLEAFF
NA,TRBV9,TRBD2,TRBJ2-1,TGTGCCAGCAGCGCTAGCGGGGCGAACTACAATGAGCAGTTCTTC,CASSASGANYNEQFF
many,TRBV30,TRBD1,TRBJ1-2,TGTGCCTGGAGTGTAACAGGGGGTGGCTATGGCTACACCTTC,CAWSVTGGGYGYTF
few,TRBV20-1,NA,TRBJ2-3,TGCAGTGCCACCAAGGCCGGGAGTTTCGCAGATACGCAGTATTTT,CSATKAGSFADTQYF
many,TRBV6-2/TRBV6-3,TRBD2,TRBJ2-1,TGTGCCAGCAGTTACTCGAGTTTTAGCGGGAGGCTTGAGCAGTTCTTC,CASSYSSFSGRLEQFF
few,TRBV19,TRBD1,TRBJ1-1,TGTGCCAGTAGTATATGGGTTCCGGGACAGCCCGTTATTTTCACTGAAGCTTTCTTT,CASSIWVPGQPVIFTEAFF
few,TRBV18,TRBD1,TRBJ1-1,TGTGCCAGCTCACTGCTAAACAGGGGTGGAGGGATGAACACTGAAGCTTTCTTT,CASSLLNRGGGMNTEAFF
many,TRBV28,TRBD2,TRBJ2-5,TGTGCCAGCAGGGGAGGGGACTTCGCGCAACAAGAGACCCAGTACTTC,CASRGGDFAQQETQYF
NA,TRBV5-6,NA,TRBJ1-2,TGTGCCAGCAGGTTGAGATGGGGGCCCACTGGCTACACCTTC,CASRLRWGPTGYTF
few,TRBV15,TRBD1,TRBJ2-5,TGTGCCACCAGCAGAGACCGGGACAGGGCCCGGAGGGGGTACCAAGAGACCCAGTACTTC,CATSRDRDRARRGYQETQYF
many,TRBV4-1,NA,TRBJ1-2,TGCGCCAGCAGCCAAGAGATCGCGGGCGAAGGCTATGGCTACACCTTC,CASSQEIAGEGYGYTF
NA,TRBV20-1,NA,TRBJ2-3,TGCAGTGCTAGTAACCAGGGGACAGATACGCAGTATTTT,CSASNQGTDTQYF
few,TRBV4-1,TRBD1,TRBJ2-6,TGCGCCAGCAGCCAACCAAGACAGGGTCAATACTCTGGGGCCAACGTCCTGACTTTC,CASSQPRQGQYSGANVLTF
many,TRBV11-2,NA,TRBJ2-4,TGTGCCAGCAGCTTAGCGAGGACCAAACTAGCCAAAAACATTCAGTACTTC,CASSLARTKLAKNIQYF
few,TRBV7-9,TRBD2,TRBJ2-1,TGTGCCAGCAGCCCCGTTCGCCTGGCGGGAGAGTCTATCTACTACAATGAGCAGTTCTTC,CASSPVRLAGESIYYNEQFF
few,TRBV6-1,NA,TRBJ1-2,TGTGCCAGCAGCGGACTCCTCTGGACAGTTGATCGGGGCTACACCTTC,CASSGLLWTVDRGYTF
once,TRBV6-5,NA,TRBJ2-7,TGTGCCAGCAGTTACTCGGGTCGGACTCACCTCGACTCCTACGAGCAGTACTTC,CASSYSGRTHLDSYEQYF
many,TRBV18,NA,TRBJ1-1,TGTGCCAGCTCACTTTCCCTTGGACAGAACACTGAAGCTTTCTTT,CASSLSLGQNTEAFF
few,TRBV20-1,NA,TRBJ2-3,TGCAGTGCTGGGCCGGACGGGACCCTCACAGATACGCAGTATTTT,CSAGPDGTLTDTQYF
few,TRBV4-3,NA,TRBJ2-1,TGCGCCAGCAGCCTCCAGAGAGGCGTTGGTGAGCAGTTCTTC,CASSLQRGVGEQFF
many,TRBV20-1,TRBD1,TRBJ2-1,TGCAGTGCTAGAGGGCAGGGGGTTAATGAGCAGTTCTTC,CSARGQGVNEQFF